This T cell receptor beta chain was sequenced during a study of cytomegalovirus exposure and HLA in healthy donors. This clone was counted a few times. PCR used 60 Vbeta primers and 13 Jbeta primers. Measured with immunoSEQ multiplex PCR; TCRdb has only the in-frame clones, and not every one. The sample lists about 190,000 clones; 60% to 80% were seen once. The sample was PBMCs. The source is a woman aged 18-35 years in good health and CMV-seronegative.

This CDR3 is CASSVDPGGTGNEQFF. In nucleotides, the CDR3 is TGTGCCAGCAGCGTAGATCCGGGGGGGACGGGTAATGAGCAGTTCTTC. This chain joins TRBV9 and TRBJ2-1; 8 nucleotides agree with TRBD2. The J segment lost 7 bases and the V segment lost 0 bases, leaving 9 bases of the junction unmatched. Germline V CDR1 and CDR2: SGDLS, YYNGEE. CDR3 length equals 16 residues.